The present TCR beta chain was sequenced within a study of regulatory T cells in long-lasting Graves disease. Time point defined: persistent/refractory GD, antithyroid drugs over 5 years with positive TRAb. Extracted RNA from PBMCs served as the source of the TCR library. This clonotype was counted between two and nine times. Trimming cost V 3 bases and J 7 bases; bases outside gene matches: 10. This CDR3 comprises 15 residues. Germline-derived CDR1 and CDR2 are SGDLS and YYNGEE. Arm-PCR of CDR3 regions and iRepertoire HTBI primers were used to build TCR beta libraries. Via MiXCR, TCRdb re-called the multiplex PCR reads, giving one row per CDR3 protein. The data show about 400,000 distinct CDR3 sequences, less than 25% seen once.

Here the sequenced sample was peripheral blood mononuclear cells (PBMCs), taken when the disease was refractory, from a patient treated with antithyroid drugs. This TCR was sampled from a female donor with Graves disease. This chain uses TRBV9 with TRBJ1-2; 9 nucleotides align to TRBD1. In DNA form, the CDR3 reads TGTGCCAGCAGCGACCGGGACAGGGTGTTTCCTGGCTACACCTTC. It translates to CASSDRDRVFPGYTF.